What follows is one TCR beta chain and its context. The entry originates in a study of blood T cell repertoires in COVID-19. Looking at the study overall: The study drew acute and convalescent COVID-19 samples from the United States, Italy and Spain.

Original methodology: Researchers report that nucleated cell counts were estimated from reference gene primer amplification. The data were produced by immunoSEQ multiplex PCR, yet TCRdb's version contains in-frame clones alone and is incomplete. That table gives V, J and clone size, and the DNA gave D and trimming. In the table there are over 150,000 clones, roughly 81% of which are singletons. V was cut by 4 bases and J by 4 bases, with 13 bases left in between. The CDR3 contains 14 residues. Germline loops: CDR1 KGHSH, CDR2 LQKENI. Specimen: peripheral blood. The rearrangement uses TRBV18 and TRBJ1-2; a possible D gene is TRBD1 (5 bases). This TCR derives from a woman aged 60-70 years with COVID-19, enrolled during active disease. The CDR3 sequence: CASSLDSLPYGYTF. DNA of the CDR3: TGTGCCAGCTCACTCGACAGTCTGCCCTATGGCTACACCTTC. The full variable domain, its missing parts supplied by reference TRBV18 and TRBJ1-2, is NAGVMQNPRHLVRRRGQEARLRCSPMKGHSHVYWYRQLPEEGLKFMVYLQKENIIDESGMPKERFSAEFPKEGPSILRIQQVVRGDSAAYFCASSLDSLPYGYTFGSGTRLTVV.